The 20 T cell receptor beta chains presented below share a single source sample, sequenced in a study of T cell responses to AZD1222 COVID-19 vaccine. Profiled with immunoSEQ multiplex PCR; TCRdb holds only in-frame clones, not every one. The sample comprises approximately 210,000 clones, approximately 94% of which are singletons, and roughly 1.8% rests with the top ten. The sequencing here drew on peripheral blood, taken 28 days after the second dose of the MenACWY control vaccine. The source of these receptors is an adult who received the MenACWY meningococcal vaccine as a control.

The chain uses TRBV15 and TRBJ2-1, with 12 nucleotides matching TRBD2. With 5 bases clipped from V and 1 base from J, the junction kept 6 bases outside the gene matches. CDR3 length equals 17 residues. Germline CDR1 reads LNHNV; CDR2 reads YYDKDF (reference sequence). CDR3 DNA sequence: TGTGCCACCAGCGGGCGACTAGCGGGGGAGTCCTACAATGAGCAGTTCTTC. It encodes CATSGRLAGESYNEQFF.

V is TRBV19 and J is TRBJ1-5; TRBD1 might be the D (6 bases). Germline CDR1 is LNHDA and CDR2 is SQIVND (reference sequence). There are 16 residues in the CDR3. V was trimmed by 2 bases and J by 2 bases, leaving 13 bases between them. For the CDR3, the DNA is TGTGCCAGTAGTATATGGCCAGGGGTTGGCAATCAGCCCCAGCATTTT. It codes for CASSIWPGVGNQPQHF.

The gene calls are TRBV28 and TRBJ1-2; 7 bases map to TRBD1. V gave up 10 bases and J gave up 6 bases; unmatched junction bases: 14. CDR1 MDHEN and CDR2 SYDVKM come from the germline V gene. The CDR3 runs to 14 residues. CDR3 nucleotides: TGTGCCACCTACCGACGTGGGACAGAAAATGGCTACACCTTC. Amino acids: CATYRRGTENGYTF.

V usage is TRBV6-6 and J usage is TRBJ2-3, with D tentatively TRBD2 (6 bases). V dropped 2 bases and J dropped 2 bases, with 14 bases sitting between them. This CDR3 comprises 16 residues. Germline CDR1 MNHNY, CDR2 SVGAGI (reference sequence). This CDR3 is CASSYTRLGTTDTQYF. CDR3 coding DNA: TGTGCCAGCAGTTACACCCGACTAGGCACCACAGATACGCAGTATTTT.

This chain uses TRBV10-2 with TRBJ2-5; 7 bases line up with TRBD1. This CDR3 contains 14 residues. CDR1 is WSHSY, CDR2 SAAADI, per germline. With 2 bases clipped from V and 5 bases from J, the junction kept 5 bases outside the gene matches. This CDR3 is CASSERDSTETQYF. As DNA, the CDR3 is TGCGCCAGCAGTGAGAGGGACAGCACGGAGACCCAGTACTTC.

The chain uses TRBV19 and TRBJ2-2, with TRBD1 identical over 7 bases. This CDR3 has 15 amino acids. V shed 6 bases and J 5 bases; nucleotides not matched to a gene: 9. Germline CDR1 LNHDA, CDR2 SQIVND (reference sequence). This CDR3 reads CASSHRTGVTGELFF. Written as DNA, the CDR3 is TGTGCCAGTAGCCACCGAACAGGGGTAACCGGGGAGCTGTTTTTT. Full variable domain (missing parts from reference TRBV19 and TRBJ2-2): DGGITQSPKYLFRKEGQNVTLSCEQNLNHDAMYWYRQDPGQGLRLIYYSQIVNDFQKGDIAEGYSVSREKKESFPLTVTSAQKNPTAFYLCASSHRTGVTGELFFGEGSRLTVL.

The chain carries TRBV5-5 and TRBJ1-1; unclear D gene. This CDR3 has 14 amino acids. Germline V gene sequence: CDR1 SGHKS, CDR2 YYEKEE (reference sequence). Trimming took off 1 base at V and 1 base at J, with 8 bases between the two ends. CDR3 coding DNA: TGTGCCAGCAGCTTGAAAAGCTGGAACACTGAAGCTTTCTTT. Its translation is CASSLKSWNTEAFF.

This chain connects TRBV5-6 to TRBJ1-2; 9 bases agree with TRBD1. The CDR3 totals 14 residues. The germline V gene encodes CDR1 SGHDT and CDR2 YYEEEE. The V gene end was trimmed by 0 bases and the J gene end by 4 bases; junction bases not matched to a gene: 1. The CDR3 spells CASSLGDRAYGYTF. CDR3 sequence (DNA): TGTGCCAGCAGCTTGGGGGACAGGGCCTATGGCTACACCTTC.

Note on this clone: The junction departs from the called germline gene at one end, perhaps through a read error. The chain uses TRBV27 and TRBJ2-7; D is unclear. The germline V gene has CDR1 MNHEY and CDR2 SMNVEV (reference sequence). The length of the CDR3 is 13 residues. The CDR3 nucleotides are TGTGCCAGCAGTTCGTCAGTGGGCTACGCGCAGTACTTC. This codes for CASSSSVGYAQYF.

The table lists this clone with a count of one. The rearrangement links TRBV28 to TRBJ1-1; no reliable D call. This CDR3 has 14 amino acids. Trimming pared 5 bases from V and 3 bases from J, leaving 13 bases between. Per germline, CDR1 MDHEN and CDR2 SYDVKM. The CDR3 DNA is TGTGCCAGCAGTCGAGGGTCCCAGGACACTGAAGCTTTCTTT. This encodes CASSRGSQDTEAFF.

This sequence joins TRBV3-1 (or the pseudogene TRBV3-2) and TRBJ2-2; D may match TRBD1 or TRBD2 (6 bases each). The V gene's germline CDR1 is LGHDT and CDR2 YNNKEL (reference sequence). The CDR3 sequence is 15 residues long. Trimming removed 0 bases at V and 8 bases at J, with 13 bases between. The CDR3 DNA is TGTGCCAGCAGCCAAGAGGTCGGGGGCTCGGGGGAGCTGTTTTTT. Translated, it gives CASSQEVGGSGELFF.

The chain's CDR3 is CASSLARAYGYTF. The DNA of the CDR3 is TGTGCCAGCAGTTTAGCCAGGGCTTATGGCTACACCTTC. V gene TRBV28 combines with J gene TRBJ1-2, with D perhaps matching TRBD1 (5 bases). This CDR3 is 13 amino acids long. V was clipped by 2 bases and J by 5 bases, with 9 bases between them. The germline CDR1 and CDR2 sequences are MDHEN and SYDVKM.

The V gene is TRBV30, the J gene TRBJ1-4, with D unresolved. The CDR3 has 13 residues. The ends were cut back, 0 bases at V and 10 bases at J, with 12 bases in the middle. Germline CDR1 and CDR2: GTSNPN and SVGIG (reference sequence). The CDR3 here is CAWSVRNRRKLFF. The CDR3 DNA is TGTGCCTGGAGTGTACGGAACCGCCGAAAACTGTTTTTT.

The CDR3 loop reads CASSLEEDRNQPQHF. CDR3 coding DNA: TGCGCCAGCAGCTTGGAGGAGGACCGCAATCAGCCCCAGCATTTT. The chain joins TRBV5-1 to TRBJ1-5; D unclear. The CDR3 extends over 15 amino acids. The germline V gene has CDR1 SGHRS and CDR2 YFSETQ. Deletions cut 0 bases from V and 2 bases from J, with 9 bases between. Full variable domain (rest looked up from reference TRBV5-1 and TRBJ1-5): KAGVTQTPRYLIKTRGQQVTLSCSPISGHRSVSWYQQTPGQGLQFLFEYFSETQRNKGNFPGRFSGRQFSNSRSEMNVSTLELGDSALYLCASSLEEDRNQPQHFGDGTRLSIL.

The rearrangement uses TRBV29-1 and TRBJ2-1; D possibly corresponds to TRBD2 (6 bases). Between the trimmed V and J ends, which lost 4 bases and 5 bases, there was a span of 12 bases. This CDR3 spans 13 amino acids. Per germline, CDR1 SQVTM and CDR2 ANQGSEA. CDR3: CSVAGRRNNEQFF. CDR3 DNA: TGCAGCGTTGCCGGGAGAAGGAACAATGAGCAGTTCTTC.

The CDR3 sequence is CASSLSRTVREGSYEQYF. As DNA, the CDR3 is TGTGCCAGCAGCTTAAGTAGAACGGTGCGGGAGGGGTCCTACGAGCAGTACTTC. V usage is TRBV7-8 and J usage is TRBJ2-7; 9 bases align to TRBD2. CDR1 is SGHVS, CDR2 FQNEAQ, per germline. The ends lost 2 bases at V and 1 base at J; junction bases unmatched: 12. The CDR3 length is 18 residues.

The V and J genes are TRBV30 and TRBJ2-2; D gene unclear. CDR3 length: 15 residues. From germline, CDR1 is GTSNPN and CDR2 SVGIG (reference sequence). With 0 bases removed from V and 6 bases from J, the gap between germline ends came to 14 bases. CDR3: CAWSVRTALAGELFF. CDR3 bases: TGTGCCTGGAGTGTACGAACCGCCTTGGCCGGGGAGCTGTTTTTT.

The chain is built from TRBV3-1 (or the pseudogene TRBV3-2) and TRBJ1-1; D remains unclear. Germline V gene sequence: CDR1 LGHDT, CDR2 YNNKEL (reference sequence). This CDR3 is 13 amino acids long. V was shortened by 4 bases and J by 3 bases, with 9 bases between the two germline ends. CDR3 in amino acids: CASSPGLYTEAFF. The CDR3, as DNA: TGTGCCAGCAGCCCGGGGTTATACACTGAAGCTTTCTTT.

This chain joins TRBV19 and TRBJ2-1, with unresolved D. The CDR3 has 18 amino acids. Germline V gene data show CDR1 as LNHDA and CDR2 as SQIVND (reference sequence). Between the trimmed V and J ends, which lost 3 bases and 5 bases, there was a span of 23 bases. Written as DNA, the CDR3 is TGTGCCAGTAGTATTTCTATACTTAACGACCGTTATAACAATGAGCAGTTCTTC. As protein: CASSISILNDRYNNEQFF.

The V gene is TRBV2, the J gene TRBJ2-5; 9 nucleotides agree with TRBD1. The germline V gene has CDR1 SNHLY and CDR2 FYNNEI. The CDR3 contains 15 residues. The V segment lost 6 bases and the J segment 0 bases; nucleotides outside the gene matches: 5. Here the CDR3 DNA reads TGTGCCAGCAGACGACAGGGGGTCAACCAAGAGACCCAGTACTTC. It is translated as CASRRQGVNQETQYF.